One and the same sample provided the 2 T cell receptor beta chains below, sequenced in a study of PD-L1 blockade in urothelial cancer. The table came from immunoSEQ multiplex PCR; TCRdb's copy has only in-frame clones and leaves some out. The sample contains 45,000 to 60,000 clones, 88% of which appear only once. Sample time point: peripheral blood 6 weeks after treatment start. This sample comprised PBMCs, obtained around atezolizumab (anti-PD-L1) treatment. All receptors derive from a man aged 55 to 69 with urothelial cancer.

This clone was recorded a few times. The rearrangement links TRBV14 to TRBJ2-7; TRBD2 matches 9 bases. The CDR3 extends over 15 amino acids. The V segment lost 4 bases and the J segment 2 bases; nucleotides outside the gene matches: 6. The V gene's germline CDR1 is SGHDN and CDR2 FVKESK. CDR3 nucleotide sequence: TGTGCCAGCAGCCGTAGCGGGAGTAACCCCTACGAGCAGTACTTC. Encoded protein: CASSRSGSNPYEQYF.

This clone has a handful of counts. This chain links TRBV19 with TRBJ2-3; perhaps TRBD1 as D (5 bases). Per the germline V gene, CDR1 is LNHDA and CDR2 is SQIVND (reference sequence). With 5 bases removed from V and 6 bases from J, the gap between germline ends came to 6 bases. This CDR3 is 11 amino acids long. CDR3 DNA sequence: TGTGCCAGTAGTGCAGGGGATACGCAGTATTTT. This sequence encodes CASSAGDTQYF. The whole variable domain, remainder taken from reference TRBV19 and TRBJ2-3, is DGGITQSPKYLFRKEGQNVTLSCEQNLNHDAMYWYRQDPGQGLRLIYYSQIVNDFQKGDIAEGYSVSREKKESFPLTVTSAQKNPTAFYLCASSAGDTQYFGPGTRLTVL.